This TCR beta chain was retrieved from a study of cytomegalovirus exposure and HLA in healthy donors. The primer mix had 60 Vbeta and 13 Jbeta primers. Assay used: immunoSEQ multiplex PCR; TCRdb lists only in-frame clones, some missing. The repertoire holds 150,000 to 250,000 clones, with 70% to 80% as singletons. With 0 bases removed from V and 8 bases from J, the gap between germline ends came to 14 bases. Per germline, CDR1 SGDLS and CDR2 YYNGEE. This CDR3 is 14 amino acids long. The TCR was taken from a young man in good health and CMV-seronegative. The specimen was PBMCs. J is TRBJ1-2 and V is TRBV9, with D uncertain. CDR3 protein: CASSVEAGRKGYTF. CDR3 DNA: TGTGCCAGCAGCGTAGAGGCGGGGAGGAAGGGCTACACCTTC.